One sample yielded the 15 T cell receptor beta chains listed below, sequenced in a study of T cells in localized non-small cell lung cancer. Here immunoSEQ multiplex PCR was the method, and the copy in TCRdb shows in-frame clones only, minus some. Among 20,000 to 30,000 clones listed, around 85% were seen once. Sequencing used peripheral blood, obtained before any cancer treatment. All receptors derive from a man aged 35-75 years with stage III squamous cell lung carcinoma.

The V and J genes are TRBV5-4 and TRBJ1-3, with a possible D match to TRBD1 (5 bases). The CDR3 is made up of 16 amino acids. The ends were cut back, 0 bases at V and 0 bases at J, with 10 bases in the middle. The germline CDR1 and CDR2 sequences are SGHNT and YYREEE (reference sequence). CDR3 bases: TGTGCCAGCAGCTTGGCCCCAGGGAGCTCTGGAAACACCATATATTTT. Amino acids: CASSLAPGSSGNTIYF.

V gene TRBV11-2 combines with J gene TRBJ2-7, with D hard to call. With 1 base removed from V and 0 bases from J, the gap between germline ends came to 4 bases. The CDR3 consists of 13 residues. Germline values: CDR1 SGHAT, CDR2 FQNNGV. The CDR3 region is CASSLGSSYEQYF. In nucleotides, the CDR3 is TGTGCCAGCAGCTTAGGGAGCTCCTACGAGCAGTACTTC.

The genes are TRBV5-5 and TRBJ2-7; D not resolved. The CDR3 is 14 residues long. In germline, CDR1 is SGHKS, CDR2 YYEKEE (reference sequence). V was cut by 0 bases and J by 3 bases, with 10 bases left in between. The DNA for the CDR3 is TGTGCCAGCAGCTTGGACCCGGCAATCTACGAGCAGTACGTC. It specifies CASSLDPAIYEQYV.

The V and J genes are TRBV28 and TRBJ1-1, with a possible D match to TRBD1 (6 bases). Germline-derived CDR1 and CDR2 are MDHEN and SYDVKM. Trimming stripped 6 bases from V and 6 bases from J, with 26 bases between. CDR3 length equals 17 residues. The CDR3 nucleotides read TGTGCCAGCAGCCAGGGACAACTCGGACCCAAAGGCGCTGAAGCTTTCTTT. Encoded protein: CASSQGQLGPKGAEAFF.

The chain has TRBV10-3 and TRBJ2-2, with TRBD2 matching 7 bases. The junction had 2 bases not matched to a gene; V was cut back by 4 bases and J by 6 bases. This CDR3 has 13 residues. Germline CDR1 and CDR2: ENHRY and SYGVKD. The CDR3 bases are TGTGCCATCAGTGGGGGAGGGGCCGGGGAGCTGTTTTTT. It encodes CAISGGGAGELFF.

The J gene is TRBJ1-5, the V gene TRBV28; 9 bases agree with TRBD1. J gave up 4 bases and V 7 bases, and 8 bases lay outside the gene matches. This CDR3 comprises 15 residues. CDR1 is MDHEN and CDR2 is SYDVKM in the germline V gene. CDR3 DNA: TGTGCCAGCAACCCTGGGACAGGGAGAAATCAGCCCCAGCATTTT. Translation: CASNPGTGRNQPQHF.

This chain joins TRBV29-1 and TRBJ2-1; D remains ambiguous. V was trimmed by 4 bases and J by 7 bases, leaving 11 bases between them. The CDR3 contains 12 residues. Germline V lookup: CDR1 SQVTM, CDR2 ANQGSEA. The CDR3 protein is CSVASPWNEQFF. CDR3 sequence (DNA): TGCAGCGTTGCGTCCCCTTGGAATGAGCAGTTCTTC.

The table lists this clone with a few counts. V and J are TRBV5-1 and TRBJ2-1; TRBD1 or TRBD2 may be the D gene (5 bases each). V dropped 4 bases and J dropped 6 bases, with 17 bases sitting between them. CDR1 is SGHRS and CDR2 is YFSETQ in the germline V gene. The CDR3 runs 15 residues. As DNA, the CDR3 is TGCGCCAGCAGCGCAGGGACCGCTAATCTCAATGAGCAGTTCTTC. Amino acid sequence: CASSAGTANLNEQFF.

This sequence joins TRBV9 and TRBJ1-4; D is uncertain. Germline V lookup: CDR1 SGDLS, CDR2 YYNGEE. This CDR3 spans 16 amino acids. Between the trimmed V and J ends, which lost 2 bases and 0 bases, there was a span of 11 bases. CDR3 sequence (DNA): TGTGCCAGCAGCGTCCTGACGGGCGCAACTAATGAAAAACTGTTTTTT. Its protein is CASSVLTGATNEKLFF.

The J gene is TRBJ1-1, the V gene TRBV6-5; D is undetermined. The CDR3 contains 12 residues. Deletions cut 2 bases from V and 9 bases from J, with 10 bases between. Germline CDR1 MNHEY, CDR2 SVGAGI. The CDR3 nucleotides are TGTGCCAGCAGTTACGAGGCAGGCAAAGCTTTCTTT. Amino acid sequence: CASSYEAGKAFF.

The gene calls are TRBV10-2 and TRBJ1-2; 8 bases align to TRBD1. V lost 6 bases, J lost 4 bases, and 16 bases stayed unmatched. The CDR3 contains 17 residues. Germline V gene sequence: CDR1 WSHSY, CDR2 SAAADI. The CDR3 protein is CASRPTAPGQGGYGYTF. DNA for the CDR3: TGCGCCAGCAGGCCCACTGCCCCTGGACAGGGCGGCTATGGCTACACCTTC.

The chain uses TRBV11-2 and TRBJ2-1; D is ambiguous. CDR1 is SGHAT, CDR2 FQNNGV, per germline. This CDR3 spans 12 amino acids. V was pared by 1 base and J by 7 bases, with 5 bases between. Here the CDR3 reads CASSLAVNEQFF. In DNA form, the CDR3 reads TGTGCCAGCAGCTTAGCCGTAAATGAGCAGTTCTTC. The full variable domain, its missing parts supplied by reference TRBV11-2 and TRBJ2-1, is EAGVAQSPRYKIIEKRQSVAFWCNPISGHATLYWYQQILGQGPKLLIQFQNNGVVDDSQLPKDRFSAERLKGVDSTLKIQPAKLEDSAVYLCASSLAVNEQFFGPGTRLTVL.

The V and J genes are TRBV7-6 and TRBJ2-7; D gene unclear. Deletions cut 4 bases from V and 2 bases from J, with 6 bases between. The CDR3 consists of 12 residues. Per the germline V gene, CDR1 is SGHVS and CDR2 is FNYEAQ. In nucleotides, the CDR3 is TGTGCCAGCAGCTCCCGTCCCTACGAGCAGTACTTC. Translating it yields CASSSRPYEQYF. The whole variable domain, remainder taken from reference TRBV7-6 and TRBJ2-7, is GAGVSQSPRYKVTKRGQDVALRCDPISGHVSLYWYRQALGQGPEFLTYFNYEAQQDKSGLPNDRFSAERPEGSISTLTIQRTEQRDSAMYRCASSSRPYEQYFGPGTRLTVT.

The genes are TRBV29-1 and TRBJ2-1; D is possibly TRBD1 (6 bases). V dropped 5 bases and J dropped 14 bases, with 19 bases sitting between them. This CDR3 is built from 12 residues. Germline V gene data show CDR1 as SQVTM and CDR2 as ANQGSEA. CDR3 in amino acids: CSVFFGTSPEFF. The CDR3 DNA follows: TGCAGCGTTTTTTTCGGGACAAGTCCCGAGTTCTTC.

The chain carries TRBV14 and TRBJ2-5; 11 bases are a match to TRBD2. The CDR3 is 16 residues long. Germline assignment: CDR1 SGHDN and CDR2 FVKESK. Trimming removed 5 bases from V and 5 bases from J; junction bases left unmatched: 10. CDR3 sequence reads: CASSSPGSGGAETQYF. Written as DNA, the CDR3 is TGTGCCAGCAGCTCCCCCGGTAGCGGGGGGGCCGAGACCCAGTACTTC. Complete variable domain (other parts from reference TRBV14 and TRBJ2-5): EAGVTQFPSHSVIEKGQTVTLRCDPISGHDNLYWYRRVMGKEIKFLLHFVKESKQDESGMPNNRFLAERTGGTYSTLKVQPAELEDSGVYFCASSSPGSGGAETQYFGPGTRLLVL.